This is a list of T cell receptor beta chains from one sample in a study of shared clonotypes between healthy human individuals. Sequenced by immunoSEQ multiplex PCR; TCRdb stores in-frame clones only, minus some. The sample has 950,000 to 1,100,000 clones, approximately 70% seen once. The sequencing sample was made of memory CD4+ T cells sorted from blood. The receptors here all came from a man aged 18 to 30 in good health. Each CDR3 is given with its conserved first and last residue. Each record gives: CDR3 protein, CDR3 DNA, D gene, clone size, J gene, V gene. D genes are given only for firm matches. The size entry is marked missing in some rows and otherwise reads once, few, many or a size class.

CDR3aa: CAWSPTVRREQFF
CDR3nt: TGTGCCTGGAGCCCGACAGTGAGAAGGGAGCAGTTCTTC
d_gene: NA
abundance: NA
j_gene: TRBJ2-1
v_gene: TRBV30

CDR3aa: CASSLAFRGSYNSPLHF
CDR3nt: TGCGCCAGCAGCTTGGCGTTCCGGGGCTCCTATAATTCACCCCTCCACTTT
d_gene: NA
abundance: NA
j_gene: TRBJ1-6
v_gene: TRBV5-1

CDR3aa: CASSLGGGASYEQYF
CDR3nt: TGTGCCAGCAGCTTAGGGGGAGGAGCCTCCTACGAGCAGTACTTC
d_gene: NA
abundance: NA
j_gene: TRBJ2-7
v_gene: TRBV7-9

CDR3aa: CASSDGTASTDTQYF
CDR3nt: TGTGCCAGCAGTGACGGGACTGCTAGCACAGATACGCAGTATTTT
d_gene: NA
abundance: few
j_gene: TRBJ2-3
v_gene: TRBV6-4

CDR3aa: CASNPGTGTRTGANVLTF
CDR3nt: TGTGCCAGCAACCCCGGGACAGGGACGAGGACTGGGGCCAACGTCCTGACTTTC
d_gene: TRBD1
abundance: NA
j_gene: TRBJ2-6
v_gene: TRBV2

CDR3aa: CASSLGTNTDTQYF
CDR3nt: TGTGCCAGCAGTCTAGGGACTAACACAGATACGCAGTATTTT
d_gene: TRBD2
abundance: NA
j_gene: TRBJ2-3
v_gene: TRBV27

CDR3aa: CAWSTSKRSFF
CDR3nt: TGTGCCTGGAGCACCAGTAAGAGGAGTTTTTTT
d_gene: NA
abundance: NA
j_gene: TRBJ1-4
v_gene: TRBV30

CDR3aa: CASTFGGRPLHF
CDR3nt: TGTGCCAGCACATTCGGGGGCCGACCCCTCCACTTT
d_gene: NA
abundance: many
j_gene: TRBJ1-6
v_gene: TRBV7-9

CDR3aa: CASSRQETDHAFF
CDR3nt: TGCGCCAGCAGCCGGCAGGAGACCGATCACGCTTTCTTT
d_gene: NA
abundance: NA
j_gene: TRBJ1-1
v_gene: TRBV4-1

CDR3aa: CASGTDTQYF
CDR3nt: TGTGCCAGCGGTACAGATACGCAGTATTTT
d_gene: NA
abundance: NA
j_gene: TRBJ2-3
v_gene: TRBV7-9

CDR3aa: CASSGWTAAEKLFF
CDR3nt: TGTGCCAGCAGTGGTTGGACAGCCGCAGAAAAACTGTTTTTT
d_gene: NA
abundance: NA
j_gene: TRBJ1-4
v_gene: TRBV2

CDR3aa: CASSLRAGWGRGVQYF
CDR3nt: TGTGCCAGCAGTTTGAGGGCAGGGTGGGGGAGAGGAGTTCAGTACTTC
d_gene: NA
abundance: few
j_gene: TRBJ2-4
v_gene: TRBV28

CDR3aa: CASSTTKRLFF
CDR3nt: TGTGCCAGCAGCACGACTAAGAGGCTGTTCTTC
d_gene: NA
abundance: NA
j_gene: TRBJ2-1
v_gene: TRBV2

CDR3aa: CSVKQDSRNTGELFF
CDR3nt: TGCAGCGTCAAACAGGACAGCCGGAACACCGGGGAGCTGTTTTTT
d_gene: NA
abundance: few
j_gene: TRBJ2-2
v_gene: TRBV29-1

CDR3aa: CASSTQGAHEKLFF
CDR3nt: TGTGCCAGCAGTACACAGGGGGCTCATGAAAAACTGTTTTTT
d_gene: TRBD1
abundance: NA
j_gene: TRBJ1-4
v_gene: TRBV6-5

CDR3aa: CASSLRVSGEAQYF
CDR3nt: TGTGCCAGCAGTTTAAGAGTTTCAGGGGAGGCCCAGTACTTC
d_gene: NA
abundance: NA
j_gene: TRBJ2-5
v_gene: TRBV2

CDR3aa: CASSVRDTKVSYNSPLHF
CDR3nt: TGTGCCAGCAGTGTCAGAGACACAAAGGTGTCCTATAATTCACCCCTCCACTTT
d_gene: NA
abundance: NA
j_gene: TRBJ1-6
v_gene: TRBV2

CDR3aa: CASFPAGGISTDTQYF
CDR3nt: TGCGCCAGCTTCCCCGCCGGCGGCATTAGCACAGATACGCAGTATTTT
d_gene: NA
abundance: many
j_gene: TRBJ2-3
v_gene: TRBV5-1

CDR3aa: CASSSGGPGQPQHF
CDR3nt: TGCGCCAGCAGCTCGGGGGGACCGGGCCAGCCCCAGCATTTT
d_gene: NA
abundance: NA
j_gene: TRBJ1-5
v_gene: TRBV5-1

CDR3aa: CASSPGQVLSYEQYF
CDR3nt: TGTGCCAGCTCCCCAGGACAGGTCCTCTCCTACGAGCAGTACTTC
d_gene: TRBD1
abundance: NA
j_gene: TRBJ2-7
v_gene: TRBV18

CDR3aa: CASSVGSWDISGNTIYF
CDR3nt: TGTGCCAGCAGCGTAGGTTCGTGGGACATATCTGGAAACACCATATATTTT
d_gene: NA
abundance: NA
j_gene: TRBJ1-3
v_gene: TRBV9

CDR3aa: CAWSVRGILGPQHF
CDR3nt: TGTGCCTGGAGTGTACGGGGCATTCTTGGGCCCCAGCATTTT
d_gene: NA
abundance: few
j_gene: TRBJ1-5
v_gene: TRBV30

CDR3aa: CAWNPDSNTGELFF
CDR3nt: TGTGCCTGGAACCCCGACAGTAACACCGGGGAGCTGTTTTTT
d_gene: NA
abundance: many
j_gene: TRBJ2-2
v_gene: TRBV30

CDR3aa: CASSETGGFWDTQYF
CDR3nt: TGCGCCAGCAGTGAGACAGGGGGTTTTTGGGATACGCAGTATTTT
d_gene: TRBD1
abundance: few
j_gene: TRBJ2-3
v_gene: TRBV10-2

CDR3aa: CASSLAGSRDTQYF
CDR3nt: TGCGCCAGCAGCCTAGCGGGATCAAGAGATACGCAGTATTTT
d_gene: TRBD2
abundance: once
j_gene: TRBJ2-3
v_gene: TRBV4-3

CDR3aa: CASRVSYEQYF
CDR3nt: TGTGCCAGTCGAGTTTCCTACGAGCAGTACTTC
d_gene: NA
abundance: NA
j_gene: TRBJ2-7
v_gene: TRBV2

CDR3aa: CASLDRGRGTDTQYF
CDR3nt: TGCGCCAGCTTGGACAGGGGGAGAGGCACAGATACGCAGTATTTT
d_gene: TRBD1
abundance: NA
j_gene: TRBJ2-3
v_gene: TRBV10-2

CDR3aa: CASSPPRASVQSGETQYF
CDR3nt: TGTGCCAGCTCACCACCGCGGGCTAGCGTACAGTCTGGGGAGACCCAGTACTTC
d_gene: NA
abundance: NA
j_gene: TRBJ2-5
v_gene: TRBV18

CDR3aa: CAWSVGGSYEQYF
CDR3nt: TGTGCCTGGAGTGTAGGAGGCTCCTACGAGCAGTACTTC
d_gene: NA
abundance: NA
j_gene: TRBJ2-7
v_gene: TRBV30

CDR3aa: CAWSVVSRDRTYEQYF
CDR3nt: TGTGCCTGGAGCGTAGTGAGCCGGGACAGGACCTACGAGCAGTACTTC
d_gene: TRBD1
abundance: NA
j_gene: TRBJ2-7
v_gene: TRBV30

CDR3aa: CASGNSGPGGEKLFF
CDR3nt: TGTGCCAGCGGCAACTCCGGGCCGGGCGGTGAAAAACTGTTTTTT
d_gene: NA
abundance: NA
j_gene: TRBJ1-4
v_gene: TRBV6-1

CDR3aa: CASSPLLDLSYEQYF
CDR3nt: TGTGCCAGCAGTCCCTTACTGGACCTCTCCTACGAGCAGTACTTC
d_gene: NA
abundance: NA
j_gene: TRBJ2-7
v_gene: TRBV7-6

CDR3aa: CASSDARNLNTEAFF
CDR3nt: TGTGCCAGCAGTGATGCCAGAAACTTGAACACTGAAGCTTTCTTT
d_gene: NA
abundance: NA
j_gene: TRBJ1-1
v_gene: TRBV6-1

CDR3aa: CASSRTGTGEEKLFF
CDR3nt: TGTGCCAGCAGTCGAACCGGGACAGGGGAAGAAAAACTGTTTTTT
d_gene: TRBD1
abundance: NA
j_gene: TRBJ1-4
v_gene: TRBV6-5

CDR3aa: CASSELRLAGVNEQFF
CDR3nt: TGTGCCAGCAGTGAATTAAGACTAGCGGGGGTCAATGAGCAGTTCTTC
d_gene: TRBD2
abundance: NA
j_gene: TRBJ2-1
v_gene: TRBV2

CDR3aa: CASSRGALVGNTIYF
CDR3nt: TGTGCCAGCAGCCGTGGGGCGCTTGTTGGAAACACCATATATTTT
d_gene: NA
abundance: NA
j_gene: TRBJ1-3
v_gene: TRBV7-6

CDR3aa: CASRDKNIQYF
CDR3nt: TGTGCCAGCAGGGACAAAAACATTCAGTACTTC
d_gene: NA
abundance: NA
j_gene: TRBJ2-4
v_gene: TRBV6-1

CDR3aa: CASSLSEGRGTQYF
CDR3nt: TGCGCCAGCAGCTTGTCGGAAGGGAGGGGGACCCAGTACTTC
d_gene: TRBD2
abundance: once
j_gene: TRBJ2-5
v_gene: TRBV5-1

CDR3aa: CASRTSIGGANVLTF
CDR3nt: TGTGCCAGCAGAACCTCTATCGGTGGGGCCAACGTCCTGACTTTC
d_gene: NA
abundance: NA
j_gene: TRBJ2-6
v_gene: TRBV9

CDR3aa: CASSLQGVEVAFF
CDR3nt: TGTGCCAGCAGCCTACAGGGGGTGGAGGTAGCTTTCTTT
d_gene: TRBD1
abundance: once
j_gene: TRBJ1-1
v_gene: TRBV27

CDR3aa: CASSSEVDSYNEQFF
CDR3nt: TGTGCCAGCAGCTCAGAGGTGGACTCCTACAATGAGCAGTTCTTC
d_gene: NA
abundance: NA
j_gene: TRBJ2-1
v_gene: TRBV7-6

CDR3aa: CASSPRPTLGLRDTQYF
CDR3nt: TGTGCCAGCAGTCCCCGACCCACACTAGGATTAAGAGATACGCAGTATTTT
d_gene: NA
abundance: NA
j_gene: TRBJ2-3
v_gene: TRBV27

CDR3aa: CASSLTARSYTF
CDR3nt: TGTGCCAGCAGCTTGACAGCCAGGAGCTACACCTTC
d_gene: NA
abundance: few
j_gene: TRBJ1-2
v_gene: TRBV7-2

CDR3aa: CSARSYGELFF
CDR3nt: TGCAGTGCTAGAAGTTACGGGGAGCTGTTTTTT
d_gene: NA
abundance: NA
j_gene: TRBJ2-2
v_gene: TRBV20-1

CDR3aa: CASSLTHPRDEQFF
CDR3nt: TGTGCCAGCAGCTTAACGCACCCAAGGGATGAGCAGTTCTTC
d_gene: NA
abundance: NA
j_gene: TRBJ2-1
v_gene: TRBV7-2

CDR3aa: CAISEGPGNQPQHF
CDR3nt: TGTGCCATCAGTGAAGGTCCCGGCAATCAGCCCCAGCATTTT
d_gene: NA
abundance: many
j_gene: TRBJ1-5
v_gene: TRBV10-3

CDR3aa: CAWRRVGYEQYF
CDR3nt: TGTGCCTGGAGAAGGGTTGGTTACGAGCAGTACTTC
d_gene: NA
abundance: NA
j_gene: TRBJ2-7
v_gene: TRBV30

CDR3aa: CASSTTRTGLLRSPLHF
CDR3nt: TGTGCCAGTAGTACGACTCGGACAGGCCTTCTGAGATCACCCCTCCACTTT
d_gene: TRBD1
abundance: few
j_gene: TRBJ1-6
v_gene: TRBV19

CDR3aa: CAIEQPFSGANVLTF
CDR3nt: TGTGCCATCGAACAGCCCTTCTCTGGGGCCAACGTCCTGACTTTC
d_gene: NA
abundance: NA
j_gene: TRBJ2-6
v_gene: TRBV2

CDR3aa: CASSYDTQMGGYTF
CDR3nt: TGTGCCAGCAGTTACGACACTCAAATGGGAGGCTACACCTTC
d_gene: NA
abundance: NA
j_gene: TRBJ1-2
v_gene: TRBV6-6

CDR3aa: CASSLPTDVYEQYF
CDR3nt: TGTGCCAGCAGCTTACCTACGGATGTCTACGAGCAGTACTTC
d_gene: NA
abundance: few
j_gene: TRBJ2-7
v_gene: TRBV7-9

CDR3aa: CASSPGSSGPYEQYF
CDR3nt: TGTGCCAGCTCACCGGGATCGAGCGGCCCCTACGAGCAGTACTTC
d_gene: NA
abundance: NA
j_gene: TRBJ2-7
v_gene: TRBV18

CDR3aa: CASSDSGKSGNQPQHF
CDR3nt: TGTGCCAGCAGTGACTCCGGGAAGTCGGGCAATCAGCCCCAGCATTTT
d_gene: NA
abundance: NA
j_gene: TRBJ1-5
v_gene: TRBV6-4

CDR3aa: CASSPPGSLEAFF
CDR3nt: TGTGCCAGCAGCCCCCCGGGTTCCCTGGAAGCTTTCTTT
d_gene: NA
abundance: NA
j_gene: TRBJ1-1
v_gene: TRBV9

CDR3aa: CAISEGRGHLPQHF
CDR3nt: TGTGCCATCAGTGAAGGGAGGGGGCACCTGCCCCAGCATTTT
d_gene: TRBD1
abundance: NA
j_gene: TRBJ1-5
v_gene: TRBV10-3

CDR3aa: CASTLGGQPQHF
CDR3nt: TGTGCCAGCACCTTGGGGGGCCAGCCCCAGCATTTT
d_gene: NA
abundance: NA
j_gene: TRBJ1-5
v_gene: TRBV28

CDR3aa: CASSQDRFYGYTF
CDR3nt: TGCGCCAGCAGCCAAGACCGATTCTATGGCTACACCTTC
d_gene: NA
abundance: NA
j_gene: TRBJ1-2
v_gene: TRBV4-1

CDR3aa: CASSLGRLAGGSSSYEQYF
CDR3nt: TGTGCCAGCAGCTTAGGCCGGTTAGCGGGAGGGTCAAGCTCCTACGAGCAGTACTTC
d_gene: TRBD2
abundance: NA
j_gene: TRBJ2-7
v_gene: TRBV13

CDR3aa: CASSHSLGSDSNQPQHF
CDR3nt: TGCGCCAGCAGCCATTCCCTGGGCAGCGATAGCAATCAGCCCCAGCATTTT
d_gene: NA
abundance: once
j_gene: TRBJ1-5
v_gene: TRBV4-1

CDR3aa: CASSQVSSVIAKNIQYF
CDR3nt: TGCGCCAGCAGCCAAGTTTCGAGCGTTATAGCCAAAAACATTCAGTACTTC
d_gene: NA
abundance: NA
j_gene: TRBJ2-4
v_gene: TRBV4-1